This T cell receptor (beta chain) stems from a study of blood T cells in healthy people across ages. Study in general: When template switching was applied, about one barcoded beta molecule was captured per two T cells.

This clonotype was seen a handful of times. The antigen is undetermined. The J segment lost 7 bases and the V segment lost 7 bases, leaving 10 bases of the junction unmatched. This CDR3 has 14 amino acids. Study outcomes and limitations: Diversity of TCR beta per million T cells declined in a roughly linear way with age. Researchers report that TCR beta diversity correlated strongly with naive T cell percentage.

Sample-barcoded 5' priming and a J-beta primer mix drove a second PCR of about 6 to 12 cycles. TCRdb passed the 5' RACE reads through MiXCR, listing each CDR3 protein once. The repertoire includes over a million distinct CDR3 sequences, around 45% of them detected once, and about 20% sits in the top ten. Extractions gave at least 5 micrograms of total RNA per sample. The sequenced sample consisted of blood. The TCR was taken from a woman in her sixties in good health. The rearrangement uses TRBV12-3 or TRBV12-4 and TRBJ2-1, with TRBD1 matching 7 bases. The CDR3 region has the DNA TGTGCCAGCACCCAGGGACAGACGCGGAATGAGCAGTTCTTC. Amino acid sequence: CASTQGQTRNEQFF.